Below, 16 T cell receptor beta chains from the same sample are listed, as sequenced in a study of T-cell reconstitution after alpha-beta-depleted transplantation in children. Using unique molecular identifiers, the investigators prepared the TCRbeta library. MiXCR was run by TCRdb on the PCR reads, yielding one entry per CDR3 protein. The sample carries over 150,000 distinct CDR3 sequences, roughly 7% recorded once. Sequences were derived from PBMCs, sampled before TCRalphabeta/CD19-depleted stem cell transplant. The receptors come from a boy aged 2 to 10 with acute lymphoblastic leukemia, due to receive a stem cell transplant.

This clonotype was seen at least ten times. The chain couples TRBV11-1 to TRBJ2-1, with D tentatively TRBD1 (5 bases). This CDR3 is 16 amino acids long. V was shortened by 2 bases and J by 3 bases, with 14 bases between the two germline ends. Germline lookup yields CDR1 SGHAT and CDR2 FQDESV (reference sequence). DNA of the CDR3: TGTGCCAGCAGCTTACGATGGGGCGGAAACTACAATGAGCAGTTCTTC. Its translation: CASSLRWGGNYNEQFF.

Many counts were recorded for this clonotype. The chain links TRBV28 to TRBJ2-4; possibly TRBD2 for D (5 bases). CDR3 length: 15 residues. Germline V gives CDR1 MDHEN, CDR2 SYDVKM. The germline V and J ends were trimmed by 4 bases and 1 base, with 11 bases remaining between them. CDR3 sequence reads: CASSSRRGAKNIQYF. CDR3 DNA sequence: TGTGCCAGCAGTTCCAGACGAGGGGCCAAAAACATTCAGTACTTC. Full variable domain (outside the CDR3, taken from reference TRBV28 and TRBJ2-4): DVKVTQSSRYLVKRTGEKVFLECVQDMDHENMFWYRQDPGLGLRLIYFSYDVKMKEKGDIPEGYSVSREKKERFSLILESASTNQTSMYLCASSSRRGAKNIQYFGAGTRLSVL.

This clonotype was picked up many times. CDR3 sequence: CASRLRFGRVYSGNTIYF. CDR3 DNA: TGTGCCAGCAGGTTGCGCTTTGGCAGAGTCTACTCTGGAAACACCATATATTTT. This chain uses TRBV12-3 or TRBV12-4 with TRBJ1-3; the D is unclear. The CDR3 spans 18 residues. V lost 6 bases to trimming and J lost 0 bases, with 21 bases between them.

On this clonotype itself: The junction shows a germline mismatch at one end, possibly a read error. The rearrangement uses TRBV20-1 and TRBJ1-5; no clear D gene. This CDR3 is built from 15 residues. CDR1 and CDR2 (germline): DFQATT, SNEGSKA (reference sequence). In DNA form, the CDR3 reads TGCAGTGCTAGAGATCTGTTAAGGATAAGTCAGCCCAAGCATTTT. It yields the protein CSARDLLRISQPKHF.

This clonotype was recorded a few times. As DNA, the CDR3 is TGTGCCAGCAGTTTCTCCGCCTACAATGAGCAGTTCTTC. Protein product: CASSFSAYNEQFF. The chain couples TRBV27 to TRBJ2-1; no clear D gene. CDR1 is MNHEY and CDR2 is SMNVEV in the germline V gene (reference sequence). The length of the CDR3 is 13 residues. The ends were cut back, 3 bases at V and 2 bases at J, with 5 bases in the middle.

This clonotype was seen repeatedly, ten times or more. This chain uses TRBV4-1 with TRBJ2-1, with 7 positions matching TRBD2. This CDR3 is 17 amino acids long. The germline V gene has CDR1 MGHRA and CDR2 YSYEKL. The J segment lost 0 bases and the V segment lost 5 bases, leaving 10 bases of the junction unmatched. This CDR3 is CASSSDQASGSYNEQFF. The CDR3 DNA reads as TGCGCCAGCAGCTCAGATCAGGCTAGCGGCTCCTACAATGAGCAGTTCTTC.

The J gene is TRBJ1-4, the V gene TRBV7-8; D gene unclear. Germline V gives CDR1 SGHVS, CDR2 FQNEAQ. The length of the CDR3 is 14 residues. Trimming pared 3 bases from V and 4 bases from J, leaving 9 bases between. This CDR3 is CASSLRDINEKLFF. The DNA of the CDR3 is TGTGCCAGCAGCTTGAGGGATATTAATGAAAAACTGTTTTTT.

At least ten counts were recorded for this clonotype. The chain links TRBV6-5 to TRBJ2-1, with a possible D match to TRBD2 (5 bases). CDR3 size: 14 residues. The V end was cut by 0 bases, the J end by 7 bases, with 10 bases between. CDR1 MNHEY and CDR2 SVGAGI come from the germline V gene. The CDR3 nucleotides are TGTGCCAGCAGTTACTCAGTCGGGAATAATGAGCAGTTCTTC. This encodes CASSYSVGNNEQFF.

A few counts support this clonotype. The rearrangement links TRBV7-9 to TRBJ1-1; possibly TRBD1 for D (6 bases). Germline V gene sequence: CDR1 SEHNR, CDR2 FQNEAQ (reference sequence). Trimming pared 5 bases from V and 8 bases from J, leaving 18 bases between. The CDR3 loop spans 14 amino acids. For the CDR3, the DNA is TGTGCCAGCAGCATGGGGGGGGCGGCCCGCGAAGCTTTCTTT. This gives the protein CASSMGGAAREAFF.

The rearrangement joins TRBV27 to TRBJ1-1; D ambiguous. The CDR3 is 13 residues long. Germline lookup yields CDR1 MNHEY and CDR2 SMNVEV (reference sequence). Trimming took off 3 bases at V and 6 bases at J, with 11 bases between the two ends. CDR3 residues: CASSFLSGAEAFF. In DNA form, the CDR3 reads TGTGCCAGCAGTTTTCTCAGTGGCGCTGAAGCTTTCTTT.

This clonotype has a handful of counts. This rearrangement joins TRBV4-2 to TRBJ2-7; perhaps TRBD1 as D (6 bases). V was cut by 8 bases and J by 3 bases, with 14 bases left in between. CDR1 and CDR2 (germline): LGHNA, YNFKEQ. The CDR3 is 13 residues long. The CDR3 protein is CASGRGQYYEQYF. The DNA for the CDR3 is TGTGCCAGCGGCCGCGGACAGTACTACGAGCAGTACTTC.

This clonotype was counted only a few times. The chain couples TRBV3-1 to TRBJ2-7; D call uncertain. Trimming shortened V by 4 bases and J by 5 bases, and 9 bases separated the two germline ends. This CDR3 is 12 amino acids long. Germline CDR1 is LGHDT and CDR2 is YNNKEL (reference sequence). The CDR3 reads CASSLDRDEQYF. The CDR3 nucleotides read TGTGCCAGCAGCCTAGATCGGGACGAGCAGTACTTC.

The gene calls are TRBV10-3 and TRBJ2-7, with 9 bases that match TRBD1. The V gene end was trimmed by 2 bases and the J gene end by 0 bases; junction bases not matched to a gene: 5. This CDR3 comprises 16 residues. Germline lookup yields CDR1 ENHRY and CDR2 SYGVKD. Written as DNA, the CDR3 is TGTGCCATCAGTGAGGAGGGGACAGGGAGCTCCTACGAGCAGTACTTC. Translating it yields CAISEEGTGSSYEQYF.

This clonotype showed up many times. V gene TRBV25-1 combines with J gene TRBJ1-4, with D unresolved. The CDR3 is 15 residues long. The germline V and J ends were trimmed by 2 bases and 5 bases, with 12 bases remaining between them. Germline V gene lookup returns CDR1 MGHDK and CDR2 SYGVNS. CDR3 in amino acids: CASSELQEPNEKLFF. The CDR3 DNA follows: TGTGCCAGCAGTGAACTCCAAGAACCGAATGAAAAACTGTTTTTT.

This clonotype was seen many times. The DNA for the CDR3 is TGTGCCAGCAGTCGGGACTACCAAGAGACCCAGTACTTC. Its protein is CASSRDYQETQYF. The rearrangement uses TRBV12-3 or TRBV12-4 and TRBJ2-5; D possibly corresponds to TRBD2 (6 bases). V gave up 5 bases and J gave up 0 bases, with 7 bases separating them. The CDR3 is 13 residues long.

This clonotype appeared many times. The CDR3 sequence is CASSFKGIYEQYF. The CDR3 DNA follows: TGTGCCAGCAGCTTCAAGGGAATATACGAGCAGTACTTC. The chain employs TRBV7-2 and TRBJ2-7, with no clear D. This CDR3 comprises 13 residues. The germline V and J ends were trimmed by 3 bases and 4 bases, with 10 bases remaining between them. CDR1 is SGHTA, CDR2 FQGNSA, per germline.